Described below is a single TCR beta chain sequence and its context. The antigen is unknown. This entry belongs to a study of T cells after yellow fever vaccination. Whole-study findings and limits: The bulk population could contribute abundant contaminating clonotypes to FACS-sorted repertoires. Reappearing after the booster were most of the clones from primary vaccination (almost 97% CD4, 88% CD8). CD4 and CD8 compartments shared a small share of clonotypes.

TCRdb processed the 5' RACE reads anew with MiXCR; each CDR3 protein has one entry. The profile covers 300,000 to 400,000 distinct CDR3 sequences, with over 8% appearing a single time and approximately 19% taken by the ten largest. V was pared by 7 bases and J by 5 bases, with 13 bases of the junction left unmatched. Germline loops: CDR1 SGHTS, CDR2 YDEGEE. CDR3 length equals 16 residues. The input for sequencing was PBMCs, taken on the day of the first yellow fever vaccination. The rearrangement joins TRBV5-8 to TRBJ2-2, with TRBD1 matching over 8 bases. This TCR came from a man aged 18 to 35 who received the YFV17D yellow fever vaccine. The CDR3 here is CASGLRAGGGTGELFF. In DNA form, the CDR3 reads TGTGCCAGCGGACTCAGAGCAGGGGGCGGGACCGGGGAGCTGTTTTTT. Complete variable domain (other parts from reference TRBV5-8 and TRBJ2-2): EAGVTQSPTHLIKTRGQQATLRCSPISGHTSVYWYQQALGLGLQFLLWYDEGEERNRGNFPPRFSGRQFPNYSSELNVNALELEDSALYLCASGLRAGGGTGELFFGEGSRLTVL.